This T cell receptor beta chain was retrieved from a study of cytomegalovirus exposure and HLA in healthy donors. Study-level background: Assignment to the Caucasian-associated ancestry cluster applied to over 70% of the approximately 360 genotyped donors. General study points: Reports state that TCR beta sequences accurately predicted most subjects' HLA-A and HLA-B alleles.

Use of 60 Vbeta and 13 Jbeta primers characterized the PCR. The protocol was immunoSEQ multiplex PCR, while the TCRdb copy is restricted to in-frame clones and leaves out a portion. The sample contains about 100,000 clones, roughly 80% of which appear only once. As concerns this clone: Antigen specificity is unknown.

Trimming left V 6 bases short and J 4 bases short, with 10 bases between. Per germline, CDR1 MNHEY and CDR2 SVGAGI. The CDR3 covers 13 residues. Sequenced sample: PBMCs. The clonotype originates from a man younger than 45 in good health and CMV-seronegative. The chain employs TRBV6-5 and TRBJ2-1; maybe TRBD1 (6 bases). The CDR3 loop reads CASSRGGYNEQFF. DNA for the CDR3: TGTGCCAGCAGCCGAGGGGGTTACAATGAGCAGTTCTTC.